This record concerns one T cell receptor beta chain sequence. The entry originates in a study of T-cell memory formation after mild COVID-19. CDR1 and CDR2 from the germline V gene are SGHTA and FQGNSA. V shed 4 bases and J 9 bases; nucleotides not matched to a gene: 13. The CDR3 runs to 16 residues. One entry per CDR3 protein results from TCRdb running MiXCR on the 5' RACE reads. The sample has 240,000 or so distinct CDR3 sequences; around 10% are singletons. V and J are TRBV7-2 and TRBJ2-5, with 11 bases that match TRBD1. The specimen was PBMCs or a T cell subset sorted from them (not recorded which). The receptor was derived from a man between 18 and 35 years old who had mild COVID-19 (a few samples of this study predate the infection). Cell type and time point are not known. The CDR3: CASSWNPGTGGEAQYF. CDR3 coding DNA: TGTGCCAGCAGCTGGAATCCCGGGACAGGGGGTGAGGCCCAGTACTTC.